One and the same sample provided the 11 T cell receptor beta chains below, sequenced in a study of OX40 agonist ivuxolimab in advanced cancers. Sequencing used immunoSEQ multiplex PCR; TCRdb keeps in-frame clones, though not all of them. The table records around 94,000 clones, under 95% of them present only once. This specimen was CD4+ or CD8+ T cells sorted from blood, taken in a trial of the OX40 agonist ivuxolimab. These receptor sequences come from an adult with an advanced solid tumor such as melanoma, head and neck, liver or kidney cancer.

V and J are TRBV7-9 and TRBJ2-3; D is perhaps TRBD2 (6 bases). This CDR3 contains 16 residues. The germline V gene encodes CDR1 SEHNR and CDR2 FQNEAQ (reference sequence). The V and J ends lost 3 bases and 2 bases respectively, with 15 bases between them. CDR3 amino acids: CASSLGASALTDTQYF. DNA for the CDR3: TGTGCCAGCAGCTTGGGAGCTAGCGCCCTCACAGATACGCAGTATTTT.

The V call is TRBV30, the J call TRBJ2-5; tentatively, D is TRBD1 or TRBD2 (5 bases each). V was cut by 2 bases and J by 1 base, with 11 bases left in between. CDR3 length equals 14 residues. Per the germline V gene, CDR1 is GTSNPN and CDR2 is SVGIG (reference sequence). CDR3 in DNA: TGTGCCTGGAGTCCCGGGACCGCCCAAGAGACCCAGTACTTC. Translated: CAWSPGTAQETQYF.

The chain recombines TRBV28 with TRBJ2-5; TRBD1 agrees at 9 bases. CDR1 is MDHEN, CDR2 SYDVKM, per germline. V was pared by 1 base and J by 2 bases, with 2 bases of the junction left unmatched. This CDR3 has 15 amino acids. The CDR3 DNA sequence: TGTGCCAGCAGTTTATCGGGGACAGGGCAAGAGACCCAGTACTTC. It yields the protein CASSLSGTGQETQYF. Full variable domain (remainder filled in from reference TRBV28 and TRBJ2-5): DVKVTQSSRYLVKRTGEKVFLECVQDMDHENMFWYRQDPGLGLRLIYFSYDVKMKEKGDIPEGYSVSREKKERFSLILESASTNQTSMYLCASSLSGTGQETQYFGPGTRLLVL.

The chain recombines TRBV7-8 with TRBJ1-5, with D unclear. The germline CDR1 and CDR2 sequences are SGHVS and FQNEAQ. This CDR3 is built from 14 residues. Trimming stripped 0 bases from V and 7 bases from J, with 10 bases between. CDR3 in amino acids: CASSLAAVAQPQHF. For the CDR3, the DNA is TGTGCCAGCAGCTTAGCGGCAGTGGCCCAGCCCCAGCATTTT.

The chain links TRBV19 to TRBJ2-5; 9 positions agree with TRBD2. The germline gives CDR1 LNHDA, CDR2 SQIVND (reference sequence). The CDR3 is 14 residues long. The junction had 6 bases not matched to a gene; V was cut back by 6 bases and J by 4 bases. The CDR3 DNA sequence: TGTGCCAGTAGGATTAGCGGGAGTAGAGAGACCCAGTACTTC. Its protein product is CASRISGSRETQYF.

The chain is built from TRBV30 and TRBJ2-3; 14 bases map to TRBD2. Germline CDR1 reads GTSNPN; CDR2 reads SVGIG (reference sequence). This CDR3 is 15 amino acids long. The CDR3: CAGTSGSSSTDTQYF. The DNA of the CDR3 is TGTGCGGGGACTAGCGGGAGCTCTAGCACAGATACGCAGTATTTT.

The J gene is TRBJ2-7, the V gene TRBV7-3; 7 bases line up with TRBD2. Germline V gives CDR1 SGHTA, CDR2 FQGTGA. Trimming removed 3 bases from V and 3 bases from J; junction bases left unmatched: 8. The CDR3 spans 15 residues. In nucleotides, the CDR3 is TGTGCCAGCAGCTTGAACGGCGGGAGCTTCTACGAGCAGTACTTC. Protein: CASSLNGGSFYEQYF. Complete variable domain (other parts from reference TRBV7-3 and TRBJ2-7): GAGVSQTPSNKVTEKGKYVELRCDPISGHTALYWYRQSLGQGPEFLIYFQGTGAADDSGLPNDRFFAVRPEGSVSTLKIQRTERGDSAVYLCASSLNGGSFYEQYFGPGTRLTVT.

J is TRBJ2-5 and V is TRBV14; 7 nucleotides agree with TRBD1. V was clipped by 4 bases and J by 11 bases; unmatched bases: 16. Germline V gene lookup returns CDR1 SGHDN and CDR2 FVKESK. The CDR3 spans 15 residues. The CDR3 spells CASSRSDRPLIGQYF. The DNA of the CDR3 is TGTGCCAGCAGCCGGTCGGACAGGCCACTCATTGGGCAGTACTTC.

This clone showed up just once. V usage is TRBV28 and J usage is TRBJ2-5, with 10 bases fitting TRBD1. Germline CDR1 MDHEN, CDR2 SYDVKM. Trimming at V came to 5 bases and at J to 5 bases, leaving 11 bases not matched to a gene. This CDR3 has 16 residues. CDR3 sequence: CASSLLSGQGMETQYF. Here the CDR3 DNA reads TGTGCCAGCAGTCTACTTTCGGGACAGGGGATGGAGACCCAGTACTTC.

V is TRBV10-2 and J is TRBJ2-7; either TRBD1 or TRBD2 may fit D (6 bases each). There are 16 residues in the CDR3. CDR1 is WSHSY and CDR2 is SAAADI in the germline V gene. V lost 6 bases, J lost 1 base, and 19 bases lay in between. The DNA for the CDR3 is TGCGCCAGCAGCGATGCTTGGGGGGCGAATTCCTACGAGCAGTACTTC. The encoded protein is CASSDAWGANSYEQYF.

This clone was counted a single time. V and J are TRBV10-3 and TRBJ2-7, with TRBD1 identical over 12 bases. The CDR3 is 14 residues long. Germline V CDR1 and CDR2: ENHRY, SYGVKD. V lost 10 bases, J lost 7 bases, and 11 bases stayed unmatched. The CDR3 region has the DNA TGTGCCACCTCCGCAGGGGACAGGGGGCGGGAGCAGTACTTC. Amino acids: CATSAGDRGREQYF.